This TCR beta chain derives from a study of blood T cell repertoires in COVID-19. Sequencing was performed with immunoSEQ multiplex PCR; in TCRdb, only in-frame clones are kept and a portion is missing. The profile covers 130,000 to 150,000 clones, with approximately 85% appearing a single time and around 8% taken by the ten largest. The germline V gene has CDR1 LNHDA and CDR2 SQIVND (reference sequence). V was trimmed by 6 bases and J by 8 bases, leaving 27 bases between them. The length of the CDR3 is 17 residues. The sequence was collected from an older woman with COVID-19, enrolled during active disease. J is TRBJ2-3 and V is TRBV19; D is possibly TRBD1 (6 bases). Sample: peripheral blood. CDR3: CASRTTDRRPQGSTQYF. CDR3 coding DNA: TGTGCCAGTAGGACCACCGACAGGCGCCCCCAGGGCTCTACGCAGTATTTT.